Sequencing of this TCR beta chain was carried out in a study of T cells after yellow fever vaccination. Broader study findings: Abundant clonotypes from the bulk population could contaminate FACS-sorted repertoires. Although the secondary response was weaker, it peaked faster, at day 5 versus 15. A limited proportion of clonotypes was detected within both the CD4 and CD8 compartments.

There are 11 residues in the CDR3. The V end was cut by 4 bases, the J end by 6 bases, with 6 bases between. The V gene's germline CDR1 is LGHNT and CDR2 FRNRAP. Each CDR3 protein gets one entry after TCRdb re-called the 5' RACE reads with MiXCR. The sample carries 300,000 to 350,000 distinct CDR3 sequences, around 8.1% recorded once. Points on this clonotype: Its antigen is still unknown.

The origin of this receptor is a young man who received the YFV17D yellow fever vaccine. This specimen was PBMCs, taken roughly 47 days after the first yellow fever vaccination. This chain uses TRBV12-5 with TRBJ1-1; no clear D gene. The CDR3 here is CASGWGAEAFF. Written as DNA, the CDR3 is TGTGCTAGTGGTTGGGGTGCTGAAGCTTTCTTT.